This T cell receptor (beta chain) stems from a study of cytomegalovirus exposure and HLA in healthy donors. The study's findings and limits: Common viral pathogens (according to a later analysis) appeared linked to several of the most significant clusters.

The CDR3 spans 14 residues. Trimming took off 6 bases at V and 5 bases at J, with 14 bases between the two ends. Germline CDR1 reads LNHDA; CDR2 reads SQIVND (reference sequence). As to this clone: Its antigen is not identified.

The PCR used 60 Vbeta and 13 Jbeta primers. Generated by immunoSEQ multiplex PCR, the TCRdb table keeps only in-frame clones and is missing some. The data contain about 130,000 clones, nearly 80% of them singletons. The gene calls are TRBV19 and TRBJ1-3; D gene uncertain. The receptor was derived from a male donor in good health and CMV-seronegative. Material: PBMCs. In DNA, the CDR3 is TGTGCCAGTAGGGAGGACCTAAGGCGAAACACCATATATTTT. Translation: CASREDLRRNTIYF. Full variable domain (outside the CDR3, taken from reference TRBV19 and TRBJ1-3): DGGITQSPKYLFRKEGQNVTLSCEQNLNHDAMYWYRQDPGQGLRLIYYSQIVNDFQKGDIAEGYSVSREKKESFPLTVTSAQKNPTAFYLCASREDLRRNTIYFGEGSWLTVV.